The following is a T cell receptor (beta chain) sequence with its context. This sample is part of a study of Graves' ophthalmopathy and Graves' hyperthyroidism. This CDR3 region has 17 residues. J lost 7 bases, V lost 6 bases, and 17 bases had no gene match. Germline V gene sequence: CDR1 SNHLY, CDR2 FYNNEI. For repertoire sequencing, the TCR beta CDR3 regions were amplified from RNA transcripts. First-round RT-PCR employed HTBI primers, with a second-round multiplex PCR after it. TCRdb re-called the multiplex PCR reads with MiXCR, one entry per CDR3 protein. The sample lists 680,000 or so distinct CDR3 sequences; over 20% were seen once.

The gene calls are TRBV2 and TRBJ2-3, with 9 bases identical to TRBD2. Sequencing was done on a sample of peripheral blood. This clonotype was obtained from a woman in her late teens or twenties with stable Graves' hyperthyroidism. Some clones in this sample may be carry-over from other donors' samples. CDR3 sequence: CASSASGVLLLGYTQYF. The DNA for the CDR3 is TGTGCCAGCAGCGCTAGCGGGGTACTCCTCCTGGGGTATACGCAGTATTTT.